Below, one T cell receptor beta chain is given with its context. No antigen is known for it. The source of the sample is a study of blood T cells in healthy people across ages. The study's findings and limits: Older age went with lower TCR beta diversity per million T cells, in a roughly linear way.

Using a J-beta primer mix together with a sample-barcoded 5' primer, a second PCR was run for 7 to 11 cycles. All cDNA molecules were each tagged by a template-switch adaptor with 12 random nucleotides. TCRdb re-analysed the 5' RACE reads in MiXCR, keeping a single row per CDR3 protein. The table shows around 1.5 million distinct CDR3 sequences, with roughly 64% occurring only once. Every sample yielded at least 7 million isolated PBMCs. Sequenced: blood. The sequence was obtained from a man in his late teens or twenties in good health.

CDR3 residues: CAITTGRGYNEQFF. DNA of the CDR3: TGTGCCATCACCACGGGGCGGGGGTACAATGAGCAGTTCTTC. The chain carries TRBV10-3 and TRBJ2-1; 7 nucleotides match TRBD2. The V gene end was trimmed by 7 bases and the J gene end by 4 bases; junction bases not matched to a gene: 7. The CDR3 contains 14 residues. Per germline, CDR1 ENHRY and CDR2 SYGVKD.